The 4 T cell receptor beta chains below come from one sample, sequenced in a study of post-analysis software for immune sequencing data. Notes on the study in general: In patients, about 5 TRBV segments were more frequent than in controls, with TRBV5-6, TRBV5-1 and TRBV20-1 among them.

The TCR beta cDNA libraries carried unique molecular identifiers. One entry per CDR3 protein, called by TCRdb with MiXCR from the PCR reads. The data hold about 200,000 distinct CDR3 sequences, with around 29% observed a single time. No antigen has been assigned to these receptors. The specimen was blood. The receptors stem from a girl under 18 with multiple sclerosis.

The V and J genes are TRBV5-5 and TRBJ1-1; D is uncertain. In germline, CDR1 is SGHKS, CDR2 YYEKEE (reference sequence). This CDR3 is 13 amino acids long. V lost 0 bases, J lost 4 bases, and 7 bases lay in between. This CDR3 reads CASSLGRITEAFF. CDR3 nucleotide sequence: TGTGCCAGCAGCTTGGGCCGTATCACTGAAGCTTTCTTT.

Regarding this clonotype: A clone one base away is much larger, so this may be a read error. The chain combines TRBV7-9 with TRBJ2-7, with 8 bases matching TRBD1. The germline V gene encodes CDR1 SEHNR and CDR2 FQNEAQ (reference sequence). This CDR3 region has 15 residues. The junction had 12 bases not matched to a gene; V was cut back by 5 bases and J by 6 bases. CDR3 bases: TGTGCCAGCAGCCCACAGGGGGAGGAAAGGTGCGAGCAGTACTTC. Translation: CASSPQGEERCEQYF.

This clonotype was recorded a few times. V and J are TRBV7-6 and TRBJ1-6; D gene unclear. Germline V lookup: CDR1 SGHVS, CDR2 FNYEAQ. The length of the CDR3 is 13 residues. V lost 5 bases and J 5 bases, leaving 7 bases between the germline ends. The CDR3 sequence: CASSATHNSPLHF. The CDR3 nucleotides are TGTGCCAGCAGCGCAACACATAATTCACCCCTCCACTTT. Drawing the rest from reference TRBV7-6 and TRBJ1-6, the complete variable domain is GAGVSQSPRYKVTKRGQDVALRCDPISGHVSLYWYRQALGQGPEFLTYFNYEAQQDKSGLPNDRFSAERPEGSISTLTIQRTEQRDSAMYRCASSATHNSPLHFGNGTRLTVT.

This clonotype has only a few counts. The V gene is TRBV6-5, the J gene TRBJ1-1, with unresolved D. The CDR3 is 14 amino acids. V lost 5 bases and J 1 base, leaving 11 bases between the germline ends. CDR1 MNHEY and CDR2 SVGAGI come from the germline V gene. This CDR3 is CASSAWAGNTEAFF. DNA of the CDR3: TGTGCCAGCAGTGCATGGGCAGGGAACACTGAAGCTTTCTTT.